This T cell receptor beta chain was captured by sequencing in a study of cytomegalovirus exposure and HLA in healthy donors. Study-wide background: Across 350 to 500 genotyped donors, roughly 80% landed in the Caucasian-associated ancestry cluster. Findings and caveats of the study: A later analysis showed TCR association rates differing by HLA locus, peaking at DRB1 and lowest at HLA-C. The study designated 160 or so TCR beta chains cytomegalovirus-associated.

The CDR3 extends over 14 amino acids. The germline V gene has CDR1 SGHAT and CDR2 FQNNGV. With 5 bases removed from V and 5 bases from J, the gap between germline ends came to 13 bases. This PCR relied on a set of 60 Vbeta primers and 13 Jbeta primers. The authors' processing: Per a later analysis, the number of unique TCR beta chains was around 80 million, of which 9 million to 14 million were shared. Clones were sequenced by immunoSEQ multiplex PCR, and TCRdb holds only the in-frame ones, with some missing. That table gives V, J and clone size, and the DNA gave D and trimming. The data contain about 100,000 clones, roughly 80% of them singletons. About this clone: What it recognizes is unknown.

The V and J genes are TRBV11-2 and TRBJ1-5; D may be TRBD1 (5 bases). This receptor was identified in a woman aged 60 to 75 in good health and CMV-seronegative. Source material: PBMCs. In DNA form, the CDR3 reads TGTGCCAGCAGCAAATCGACAGAATATCAGCCCCAGCATTTT. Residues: CASSKSTEYQPQHF. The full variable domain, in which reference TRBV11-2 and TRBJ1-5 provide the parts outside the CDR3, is EAGVAQSPRYKIIEKRQSVAFWCNPISGHATLYWYQQILGQGPKLLIQFQNNGVVDDSQLPKDRFSAERLKGVDSTLKIQPAKLEDSAVYLCASSKSTEYQPQHFGDGTRLSIL.